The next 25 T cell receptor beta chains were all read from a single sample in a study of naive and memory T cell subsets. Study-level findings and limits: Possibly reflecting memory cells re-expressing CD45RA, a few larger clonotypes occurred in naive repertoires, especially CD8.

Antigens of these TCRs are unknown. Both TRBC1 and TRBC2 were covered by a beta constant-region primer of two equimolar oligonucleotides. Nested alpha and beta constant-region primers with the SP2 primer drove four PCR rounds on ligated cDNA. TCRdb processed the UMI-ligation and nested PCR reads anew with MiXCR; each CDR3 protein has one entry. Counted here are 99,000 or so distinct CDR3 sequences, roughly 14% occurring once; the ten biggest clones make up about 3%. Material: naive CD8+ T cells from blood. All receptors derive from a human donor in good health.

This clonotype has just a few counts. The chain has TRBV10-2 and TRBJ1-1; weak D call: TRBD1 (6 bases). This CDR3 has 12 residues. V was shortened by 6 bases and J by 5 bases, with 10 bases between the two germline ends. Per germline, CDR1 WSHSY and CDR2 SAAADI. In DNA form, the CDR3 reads TGCGCCAGCAGACAGGGTATAACTGAAGCTTTCTTT. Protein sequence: CASRQGITEAFF.

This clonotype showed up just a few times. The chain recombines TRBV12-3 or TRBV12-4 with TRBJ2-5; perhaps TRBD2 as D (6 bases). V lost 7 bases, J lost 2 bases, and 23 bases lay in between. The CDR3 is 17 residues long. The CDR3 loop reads CASKGSNIAAKQETQYF. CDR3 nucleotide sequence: TGTGCCAGCAAAGGGTCGAATATAGCGGCTAAACAAGAGACCCAGTACTTC.

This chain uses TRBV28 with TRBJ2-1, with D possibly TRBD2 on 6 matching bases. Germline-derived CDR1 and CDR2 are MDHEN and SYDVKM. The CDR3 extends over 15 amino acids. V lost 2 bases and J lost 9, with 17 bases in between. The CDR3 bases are TGTGCCAGCAGTTTACTATTACTAGGAGGGGTTGAGCAGTTCTTC. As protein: CASSLLLLGGVEQFF.

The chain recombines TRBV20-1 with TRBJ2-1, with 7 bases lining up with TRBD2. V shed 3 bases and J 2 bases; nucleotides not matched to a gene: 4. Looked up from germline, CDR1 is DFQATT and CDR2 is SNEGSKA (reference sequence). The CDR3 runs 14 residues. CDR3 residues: CSASVSGPYNEQFF. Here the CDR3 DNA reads TGCAGTGCTAGCGTTAGCGGGCCCTACAATGAGCAGTTCTTC.

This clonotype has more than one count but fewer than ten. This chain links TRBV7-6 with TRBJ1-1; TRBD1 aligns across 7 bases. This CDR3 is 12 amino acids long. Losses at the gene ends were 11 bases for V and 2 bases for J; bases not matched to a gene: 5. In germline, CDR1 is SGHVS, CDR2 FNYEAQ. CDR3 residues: CASWDRNTEAFF. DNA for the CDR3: TGTGCCTCGTGGGACAGAAACACTGAAGCTTTCTTT.

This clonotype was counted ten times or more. The CDR3 loop reads CSVLGLAGNEQFF. CDR3 nucleotide sequence: TGCAGCGTGCTGGGACTAGCGGGAAATGAGCAGTTCTTC. This chain links TRBV29-1 with TRBJ2-1, with 13 bases aligning to TRBD2. The V gene end was trimmed by 6 bases and the J gene end by 7 bases; junction bases not matched to a gene: 3. Germline V gene sequence: CDR1 SQVTM, CDR2 ANQGSEA. This CDR3 region has 13 residues.

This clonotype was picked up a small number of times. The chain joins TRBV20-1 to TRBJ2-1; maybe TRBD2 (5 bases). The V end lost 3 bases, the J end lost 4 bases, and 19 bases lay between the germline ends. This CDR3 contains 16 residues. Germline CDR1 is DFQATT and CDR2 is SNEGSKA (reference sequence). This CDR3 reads CSASPESGATYNEQFF. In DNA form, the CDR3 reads TGCAGTGCTAGCCCAGAAAGCGGAGCCACGTACAATGAGCAGTTCTTC.

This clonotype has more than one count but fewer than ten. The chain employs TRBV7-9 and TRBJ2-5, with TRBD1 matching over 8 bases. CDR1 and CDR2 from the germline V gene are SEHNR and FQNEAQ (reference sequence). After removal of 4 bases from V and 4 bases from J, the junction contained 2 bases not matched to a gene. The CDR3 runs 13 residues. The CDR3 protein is CASSSTGAETQYF. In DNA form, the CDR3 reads TGTGCCAGCAGCTCGACAGGGGCAGAGACCCAGTACTTC.

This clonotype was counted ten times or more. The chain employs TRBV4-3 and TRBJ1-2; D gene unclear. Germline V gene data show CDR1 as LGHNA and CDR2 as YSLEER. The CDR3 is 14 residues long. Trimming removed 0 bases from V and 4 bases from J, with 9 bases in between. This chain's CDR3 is CASSQDSGRYGYTF. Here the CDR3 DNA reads TGCGCCAGCAGCCAAGACTCAGGACGCTATGGCTACACCTTC.

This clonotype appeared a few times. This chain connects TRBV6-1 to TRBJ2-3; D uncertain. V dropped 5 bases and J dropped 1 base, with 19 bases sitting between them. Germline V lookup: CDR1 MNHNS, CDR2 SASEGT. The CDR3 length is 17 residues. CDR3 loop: CASSPPGVWVGTDTQYF. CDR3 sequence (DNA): TGTGCCAGCAGTCCCCCGGGTGTGTGGGTTGGCACAGATACGCAGTATTTT.

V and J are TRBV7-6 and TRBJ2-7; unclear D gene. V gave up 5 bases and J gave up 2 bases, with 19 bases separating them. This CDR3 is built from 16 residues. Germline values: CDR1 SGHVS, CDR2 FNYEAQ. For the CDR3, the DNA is TGTGCCAGCAGCCCCGAGCCGGCAGGCCTAACCTACGAGCAGTACTTC. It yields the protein CASSPEPAGLTYEQYF.

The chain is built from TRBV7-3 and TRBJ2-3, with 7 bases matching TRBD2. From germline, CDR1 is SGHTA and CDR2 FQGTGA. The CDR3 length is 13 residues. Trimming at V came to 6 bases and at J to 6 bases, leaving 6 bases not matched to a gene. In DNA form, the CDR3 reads TGTGCCAGCAGTGCGGGGGTGACTGATACGCAGTATTTT. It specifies CASSAGVTDTQYF.

CDR3 amino acids: CASSLGLAGGDTGELFF. The DNA of the CDR3 is TGTGCCAGCAGCTTAGGGTTAGCGGGAGGGGACACCGGGGAGCTGTTTTTT. The V and J genes are TRBV11-2 and TRBJ2-2; 11 bases align to TRBD2. The junction had 4 bases not matched to a gene; V was cut back by 1 base and J by 3 bases. Germline lookup yields CDR1 SGHAT and CDR2 FQNNGV. The CDR3 is made up of 17 amino acids.

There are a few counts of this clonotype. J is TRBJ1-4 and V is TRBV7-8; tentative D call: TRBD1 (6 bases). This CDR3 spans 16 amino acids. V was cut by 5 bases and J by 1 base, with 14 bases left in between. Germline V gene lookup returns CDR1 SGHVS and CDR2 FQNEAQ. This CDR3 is CASSMPGGLTNEKLFF. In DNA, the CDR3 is TGTGCCAGCAGCATGCCGGGGGGCCTAACTAATGAAAAACTGTTTTTT.

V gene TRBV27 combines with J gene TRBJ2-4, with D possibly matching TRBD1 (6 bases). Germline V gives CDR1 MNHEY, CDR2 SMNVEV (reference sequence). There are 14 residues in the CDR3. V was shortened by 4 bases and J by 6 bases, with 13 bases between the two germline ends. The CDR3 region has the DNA TGTGCCAGCAGTTCCATGGCACAGGGAAACATTCAGTACTTC. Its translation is CASSSMAQGNIQYF.

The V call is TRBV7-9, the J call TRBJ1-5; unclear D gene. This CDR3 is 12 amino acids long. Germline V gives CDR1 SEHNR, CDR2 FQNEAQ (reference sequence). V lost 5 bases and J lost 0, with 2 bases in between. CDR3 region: CASSHSNQPQHF. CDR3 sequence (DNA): TGTGCCAGCAGCCATAGCAATCAGCCCCAGCATTTT.

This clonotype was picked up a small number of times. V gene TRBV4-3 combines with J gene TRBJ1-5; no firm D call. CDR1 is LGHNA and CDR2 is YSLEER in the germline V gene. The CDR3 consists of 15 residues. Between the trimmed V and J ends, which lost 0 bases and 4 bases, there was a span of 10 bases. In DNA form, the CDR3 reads TGCGCCAGCAGCCAAGATCTTTGGGGAAATCAGCCCCAGCATTTT. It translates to CASSQDLWGNQPQHF.

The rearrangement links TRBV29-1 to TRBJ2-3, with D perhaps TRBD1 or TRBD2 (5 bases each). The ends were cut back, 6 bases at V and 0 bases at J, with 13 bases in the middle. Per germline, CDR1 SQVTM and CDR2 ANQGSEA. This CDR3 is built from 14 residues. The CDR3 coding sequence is TGCAGCGTCGGGGCTCTCTCTAGCACAGATACGCAGTATTTT. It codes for CSVGALSSTDTQYF.

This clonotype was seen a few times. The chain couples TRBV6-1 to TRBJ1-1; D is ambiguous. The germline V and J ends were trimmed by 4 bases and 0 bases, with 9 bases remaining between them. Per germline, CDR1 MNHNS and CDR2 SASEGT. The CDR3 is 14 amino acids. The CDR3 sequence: CASSVVPLNTEAFF. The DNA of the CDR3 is TGTGCCAGCAGTGTAGTCCCTCTGAACACTGAAGCTTTCTTT.

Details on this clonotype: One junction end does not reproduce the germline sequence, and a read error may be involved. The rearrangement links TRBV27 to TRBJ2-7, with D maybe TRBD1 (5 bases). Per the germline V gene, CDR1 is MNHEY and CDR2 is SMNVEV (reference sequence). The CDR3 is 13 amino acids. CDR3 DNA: TGTGCCAGCAGCTTAAACTCTAGGGGCGAGCAGAACTTC. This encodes CASSLNSRGEQNF.

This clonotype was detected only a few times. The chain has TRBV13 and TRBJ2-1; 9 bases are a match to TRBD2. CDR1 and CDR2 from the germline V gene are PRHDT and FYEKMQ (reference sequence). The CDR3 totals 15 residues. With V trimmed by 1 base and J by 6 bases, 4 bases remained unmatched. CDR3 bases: TGTGCCAGCAGCTTAGCTAGCGGGAAGTTCAATGAGCAGTTCTTC. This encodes CASSLASGKFNEQFF.

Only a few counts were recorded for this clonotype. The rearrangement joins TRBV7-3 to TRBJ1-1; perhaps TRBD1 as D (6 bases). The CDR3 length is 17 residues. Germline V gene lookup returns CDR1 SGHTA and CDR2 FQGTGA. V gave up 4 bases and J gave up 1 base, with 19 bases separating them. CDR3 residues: CASSSTRLDSSNTEAFF. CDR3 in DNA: TGTGCCAGCAGCTCCACTCGCCTGGACAGCTCGAACACTGAAGCTTTCTTT.

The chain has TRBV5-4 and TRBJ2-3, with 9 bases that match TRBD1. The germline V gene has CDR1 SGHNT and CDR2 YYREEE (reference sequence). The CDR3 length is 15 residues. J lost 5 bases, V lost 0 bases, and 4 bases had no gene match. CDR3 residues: CASSLEQGAEDTQYF. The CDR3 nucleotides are TGTGCCAGCAGCTTGGAACAGGGGGCCGAAGATACGCAGTATTTT. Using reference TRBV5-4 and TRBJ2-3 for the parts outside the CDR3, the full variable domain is ETGVTQSPTHLIKTRGQQVTLRCSSQSGHNTVSWYQQALGQGPQFIFQYYREEENGRGNFPPRFSGLQFPNYSSELNVNALELDDSALYLCASSLEQGAEDTQYFGPGTRLTVL.

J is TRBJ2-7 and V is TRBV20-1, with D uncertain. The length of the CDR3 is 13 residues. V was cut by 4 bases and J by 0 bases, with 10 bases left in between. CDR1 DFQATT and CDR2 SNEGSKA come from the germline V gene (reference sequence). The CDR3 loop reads CSATLTTSYEQYF. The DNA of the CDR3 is TGCAGTGCTACCTTGACGACCTCCTACGAGCAGTACTTC.

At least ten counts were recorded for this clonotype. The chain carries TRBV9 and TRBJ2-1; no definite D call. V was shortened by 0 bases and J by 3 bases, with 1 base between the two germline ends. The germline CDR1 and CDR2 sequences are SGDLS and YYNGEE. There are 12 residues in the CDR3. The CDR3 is CASSVGYNEQFF. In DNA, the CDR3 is TGTGCCAGCAGCGTAGGCTACAATGAGCAGTTCTTC.